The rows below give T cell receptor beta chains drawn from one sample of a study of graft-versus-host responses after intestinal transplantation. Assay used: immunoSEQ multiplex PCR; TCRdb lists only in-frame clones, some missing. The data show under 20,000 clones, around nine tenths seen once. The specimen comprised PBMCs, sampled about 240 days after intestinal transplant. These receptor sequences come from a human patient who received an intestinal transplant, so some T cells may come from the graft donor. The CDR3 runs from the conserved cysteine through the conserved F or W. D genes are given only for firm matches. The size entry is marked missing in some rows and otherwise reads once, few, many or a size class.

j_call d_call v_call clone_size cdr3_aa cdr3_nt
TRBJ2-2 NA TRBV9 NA CASSVITGELFF TGTGCCAGCAGCGTAATCACCGGGGAGCTGTTTTTT
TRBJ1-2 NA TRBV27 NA CASREGGRGYTF TGTGCCAGCAGGGAGGGGGGGAGAGGCTACACCTTC
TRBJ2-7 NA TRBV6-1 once CASNFGRCGQYF TGTGCCAGCAACTTTGGTCGGTGTGGGCAGTACTTC
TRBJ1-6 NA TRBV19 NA CASSSGSSYNSPLHF TGTGCCAGTAGTTCTGGGAGCTCCTATAATTCACCCCTCCACTTT
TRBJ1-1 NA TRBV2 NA CASTSEVTEAFF TGTGCCAGCACGTCGGAGGTCACTGAAGCTTTCTTT
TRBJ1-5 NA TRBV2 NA CASSDRGSNQPQHF TGTGCCAGCAGTGATCGGGGGAGTAATCAGCCCCAGCATTTT
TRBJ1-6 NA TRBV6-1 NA CASSLKNSPLHF TGTGCCAGCAGCCTAAAGAATTCACCCCTCCACTTT
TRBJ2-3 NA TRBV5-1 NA CASSLMGGPTDTQYF TGCGCCAGCAGCTTGATGGGGGGTCCCACAGATACGCAGTATTTT
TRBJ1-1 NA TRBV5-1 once CASSSGPAGEAFF TGCGCCAGCAGCTCGGGTCCGGCGGGCGAAGCTTTCTTT
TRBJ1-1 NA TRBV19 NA CASRPSRTEAFF TGTGCCAGTAGGCCTTCCAGGACTGAAGCTTTCTTT
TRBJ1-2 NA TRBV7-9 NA CASSRGGTLAANYGYTF TGTGCCAGCAGCCGCGGGGGCACTCTGGCGGCTAACTATGGCTACACCTTC
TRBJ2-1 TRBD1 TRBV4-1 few CASSRGEGQGRNEQFF TGCGCCAGCAGTCGAGGAGAAGGACAGGGACGCAATGAGCAGTTCTTC
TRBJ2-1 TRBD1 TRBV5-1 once CASSSPDKDLTGGNEQFF TGCGCCAGCAGCTCCCCCGATAAAGACCTGACAGGGGGCAATGAGCAGTTCTTC
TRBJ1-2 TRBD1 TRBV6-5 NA CASRAWTGPNYGYTF TGTGCCAGCCGTGCCTGGACAGGGCCTAACTATGGCTACACCTTC
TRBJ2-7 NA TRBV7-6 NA CASSLNEFSRDGYEQYF TGTGCCAGCAGCTTAAACGAATTCTCCAGGGACGGGTACGAGCAGTACTTC
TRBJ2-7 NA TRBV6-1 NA CASTNMRGLYEQYF TGTGCCAGCACCAATATGCGGGGACTCTACGAGCAGTACTTC
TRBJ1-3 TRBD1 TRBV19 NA CASSIRGYGNTIYF TGTGCCAGTAGTATCAGGGGGTACGGAAACACCATATATTTT
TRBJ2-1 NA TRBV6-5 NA CASSPYEGPNEQFF TGTGCCAGCAGTCCTTATGAGGGGCCCAATGAGCAGTTCTTC
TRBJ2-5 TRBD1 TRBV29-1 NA CSADRGPEETQYF TGCAGCGCGGACAGGGGGCCCGAAGAGACCCAGTACTTC
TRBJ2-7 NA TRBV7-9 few CASSLVNEQYF TGTGCCAGCAGCTTAGTCAACGAGCAGTACTTC
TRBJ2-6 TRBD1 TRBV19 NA CASSNTGAGANVLTF TGTGCCAGTAGTAATACAGGGGCAGGGGCCAACGTCCTGACTTTC
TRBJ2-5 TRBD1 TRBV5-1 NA CASSLLGQGGETQYF TGCGCCAGCAGTTTGCTCGGACAGGGGGGAGAGACCCAGTACTTC
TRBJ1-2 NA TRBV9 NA CASSVGLTPLRWGYTF TGTGCCAGCAGCGTAGGTTTGACCCCGCTCCGGTGGGGCTACACCTTC
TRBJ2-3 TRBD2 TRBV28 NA CASSPLPGLAAYTDTQYF TGTGCCAGCAGTCCACTCCCGGGACTAGCGGCCTACACAGATACGCAGTATTTT
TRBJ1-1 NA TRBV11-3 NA CASSLVGLTEAFF TGTGCCAGCAGCTTAGTAGGGCTCACTGAAGCTTTCTTT
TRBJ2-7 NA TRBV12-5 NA CASGLVKTGLSYEQYF TGTGCTAGTGGTTTGGTCAAAACAGGCCTCTCCTACGAGCAGTACTTC
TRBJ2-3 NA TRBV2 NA CASRPDTQYF TGTGCCAGCAGACCCGATACGCAGTATTTT
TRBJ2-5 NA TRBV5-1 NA CASSLTGDVQETQYF TGCGCCAGCAGCCTGACGGGGGACGTCCAAGAGACCCAGTACTTC
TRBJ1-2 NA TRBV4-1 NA CASSQPGQRNYGYTF TGCGCCAGCAGCCAACCCGGACAGAGGAATTATGGCTACACCTTC
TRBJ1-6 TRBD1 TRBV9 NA CASSQAGDSFNSPLHF TGTGCCAGCAGCCAAGCCGGGGACAGCTTTAATTCACCCCTCCACTTT
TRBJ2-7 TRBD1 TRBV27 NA CASSLSHRTGVYEQYF TGTGCCAGCAGTTTATCCCATCGGACAGGGGTCTACGAGCAGTACTTC
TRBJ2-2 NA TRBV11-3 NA CASSLEGSTGELFF TGTGCCAGCAGCTTAGAAGGATCCACCGGGGAGCTGTTTTTT
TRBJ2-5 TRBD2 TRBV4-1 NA CASSQPWGWGGQETQYF TGCGCCAGCAGCCAACCCTGGGGGTGGGGGGGCCAAGAGACCCAGTACTTC
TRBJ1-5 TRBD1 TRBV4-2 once CASSGTGNQPQHF TGTGCCAGCAGTGGGACAGGCAATCAGCCCCAGCATTTT
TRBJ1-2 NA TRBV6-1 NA CASRQPGDYGYTF TGTGCCAGCAGACAACCGGGAGATTACGGCTACACCTTC
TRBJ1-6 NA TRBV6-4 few CASSDRNNSPLHF TGTGCCAGCAGTGACAGGAATAATTCACCCCTCCACTTT
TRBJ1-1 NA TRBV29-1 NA CSVQGSGMNTEAFF TGCAGCGTTCAGGGGAGCGGCATGAACACTGAAGCTTTCTTT
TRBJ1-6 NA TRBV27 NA CASRIRDYNSPLHF TGTGCCAGCAGGATTCGGGACTATAATTCACCCCTCCACTTT
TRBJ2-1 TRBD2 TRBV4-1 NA CASSQRTSDNEQFF TGCGCCAGCAGCCAGAGGACTAGTGATAATGAGCAGTTCTTC
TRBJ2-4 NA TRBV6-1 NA CASGMTVAKNIQYF TGTGCCAGCGGTATGACAGTAGCCAAAAACATTCAGTACTTC
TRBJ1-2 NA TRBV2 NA CASRLLQSYGYTF TGTGCCAGCAGGTTGTTGCAGTCCTATGGCTACACCTTC
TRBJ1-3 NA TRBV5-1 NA CASSPSGNTIYF TGCGCCAGCAGCCCCTCTGGAAACACCATATATTTT
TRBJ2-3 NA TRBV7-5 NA CVRSCAPRRDTQYF TGTGTCAGAAGCTGCGCGCCCCGGCGGGATACGCAGTATTTT
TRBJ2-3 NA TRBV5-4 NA CASSSNTDTQYF TGTGCCAGCAGCTCCAACACAGATACGCAGTATTTT
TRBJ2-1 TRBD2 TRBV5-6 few CARSFLGGGALNEQFF TGTGCCCGCAGCTTTTTGGGCGGGGGGGCCCTCAATGAGCAGTTCTTC
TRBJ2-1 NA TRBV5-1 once CASSLTPSSYNEQFF TGCGCCAGCAGCTTGACTCCTAGCTCCTACAATGAGCAGTTCTTC